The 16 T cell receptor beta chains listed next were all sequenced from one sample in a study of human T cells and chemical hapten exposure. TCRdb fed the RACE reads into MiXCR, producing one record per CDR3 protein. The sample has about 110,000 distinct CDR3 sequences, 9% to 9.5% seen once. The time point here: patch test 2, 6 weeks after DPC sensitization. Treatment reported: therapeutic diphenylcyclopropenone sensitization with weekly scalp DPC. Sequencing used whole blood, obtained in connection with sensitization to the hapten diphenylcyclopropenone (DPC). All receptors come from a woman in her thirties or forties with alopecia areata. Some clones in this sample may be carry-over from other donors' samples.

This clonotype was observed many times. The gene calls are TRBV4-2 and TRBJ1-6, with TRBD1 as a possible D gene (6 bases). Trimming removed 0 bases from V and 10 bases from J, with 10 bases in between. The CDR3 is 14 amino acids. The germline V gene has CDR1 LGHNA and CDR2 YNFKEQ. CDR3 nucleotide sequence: TGTGCCAGCAGCCAAGACAGGGGAAGATCACCCCTCCACTTT. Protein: CASSQDRGRSPLHF.

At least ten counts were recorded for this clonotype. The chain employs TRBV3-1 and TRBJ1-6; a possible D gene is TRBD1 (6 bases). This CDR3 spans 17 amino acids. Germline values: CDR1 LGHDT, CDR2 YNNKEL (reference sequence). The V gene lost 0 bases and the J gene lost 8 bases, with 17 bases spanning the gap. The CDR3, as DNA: TGTGCCAGCAGCCAAGATTACGGGGGGCAATTCGATTCACCCCTCCACTTT. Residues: CASSQDYGGQFDSPLHF.

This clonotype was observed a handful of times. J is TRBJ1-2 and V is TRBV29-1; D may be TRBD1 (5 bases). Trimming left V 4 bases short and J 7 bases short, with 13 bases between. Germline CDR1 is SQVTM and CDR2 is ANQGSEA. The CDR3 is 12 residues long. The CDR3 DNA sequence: TGCAGCGTTGGGTATGCCACAGGTGGCTACACCTTC. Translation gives CSVGYATGGYTF.

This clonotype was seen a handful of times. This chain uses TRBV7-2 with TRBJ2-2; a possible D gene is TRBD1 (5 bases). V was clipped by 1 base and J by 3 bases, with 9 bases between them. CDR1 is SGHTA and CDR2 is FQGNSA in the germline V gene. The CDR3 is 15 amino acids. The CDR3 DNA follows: TGTGCCAGCAGCTTAGGTCAGGGTTACACCGGGGAGCTGTTTTTT. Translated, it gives CASSLGQGYTGELFF.

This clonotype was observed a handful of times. The CDR3 DNA is TGTGCCAGCAGCTTGGGTCAGGGTTCGAGCAATCAGCCCCAGCATTTT. The encoded protein is CASSLGQGSSNQPQHF. The chain combines TRBV7-9 with TRBJ1-5; D possibly corresponds to TRBD1 (5 bases). The CDR3 runs to 16 residues. Germline V gene lookup returns CDR1 SEHNR and CDR2 FQNEAQ (reference sequence). The ends were cut back, 3 bases at V and 1 base at J, with 13 bases in the middle.

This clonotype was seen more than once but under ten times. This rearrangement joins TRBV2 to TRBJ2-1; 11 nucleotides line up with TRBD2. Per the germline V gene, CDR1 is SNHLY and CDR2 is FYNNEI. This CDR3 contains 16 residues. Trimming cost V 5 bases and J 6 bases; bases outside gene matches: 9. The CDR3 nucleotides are TGTGCCAGCAGTACTAGCGGGGGTGCGAATTTCAATGAGCAGTTCTTC. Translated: CASSTSGGANFNEQFF. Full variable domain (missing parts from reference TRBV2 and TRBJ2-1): EPEVTQTPSHQVTQMGQEVILRCVPISNHLYFYWYRQILGQKVEFLVSFYNNEISEKSEIFDDQFSVERPDGSNFTLKIRSTKLEDSAMYFCASSTSGGANFNEQFFGPGTRLTVL.

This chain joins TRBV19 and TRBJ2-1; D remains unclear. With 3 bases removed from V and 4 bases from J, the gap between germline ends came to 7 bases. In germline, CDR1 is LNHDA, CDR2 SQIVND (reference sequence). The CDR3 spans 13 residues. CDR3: CASSMDPYNEQFF. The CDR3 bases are TGTGCCAGTAGTATGGACCCTTACAATGAGCAGTTCTTC.

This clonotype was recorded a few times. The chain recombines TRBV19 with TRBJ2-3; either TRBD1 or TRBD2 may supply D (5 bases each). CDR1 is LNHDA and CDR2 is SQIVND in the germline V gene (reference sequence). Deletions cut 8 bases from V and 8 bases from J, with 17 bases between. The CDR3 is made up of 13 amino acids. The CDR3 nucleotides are TGTGCCAGTGGGACCTGGACGGCACGTACGCAGTATTTT. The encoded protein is CASGTWTARTQYF.

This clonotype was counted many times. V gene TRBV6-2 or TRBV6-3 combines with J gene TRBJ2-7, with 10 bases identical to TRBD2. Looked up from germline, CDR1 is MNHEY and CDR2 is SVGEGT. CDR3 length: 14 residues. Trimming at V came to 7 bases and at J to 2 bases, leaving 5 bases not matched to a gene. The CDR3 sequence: CASTLAGVAYEQYF. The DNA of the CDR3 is TGTGCCAGCACGCTAGCGGGGGTTGCCTACGAGCAGTACTTC.

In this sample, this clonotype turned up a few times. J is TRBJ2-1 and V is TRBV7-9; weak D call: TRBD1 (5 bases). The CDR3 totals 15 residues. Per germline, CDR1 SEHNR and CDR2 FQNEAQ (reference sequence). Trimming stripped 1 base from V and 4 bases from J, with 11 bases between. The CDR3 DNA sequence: TGTGCCAGCAGCTTAGTGCAGGGATTTTACAATGAGCAGTTCTTC. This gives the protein CASSLVQGFYNEQFF.

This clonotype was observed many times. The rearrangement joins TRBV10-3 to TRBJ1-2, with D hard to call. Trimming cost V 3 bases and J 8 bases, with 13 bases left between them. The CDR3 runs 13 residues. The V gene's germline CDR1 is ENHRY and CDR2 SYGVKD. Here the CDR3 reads CAISEEELGGYTF. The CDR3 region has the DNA TGTGCCATCAGTGAAGAAGAATTGGGCGGCTACACCTTC.

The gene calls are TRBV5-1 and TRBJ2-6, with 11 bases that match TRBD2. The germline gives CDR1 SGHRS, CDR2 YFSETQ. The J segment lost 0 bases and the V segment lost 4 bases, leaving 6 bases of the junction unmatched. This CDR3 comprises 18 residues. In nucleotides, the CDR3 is TGCGCCAGCAGCAAGGGACTAGCGGATTTCTCTGGGGCCAACGTCCTGACTTTC. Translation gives CASSKGLADFSGANVLTF.

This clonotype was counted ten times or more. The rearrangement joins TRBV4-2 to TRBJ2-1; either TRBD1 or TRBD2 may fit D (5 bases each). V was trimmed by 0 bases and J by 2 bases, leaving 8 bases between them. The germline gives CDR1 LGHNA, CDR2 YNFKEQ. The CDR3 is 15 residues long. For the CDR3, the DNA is TGTGCCAGCAGCCAAGACAGGGACGCCTACAATGAGCAGTTCTTC. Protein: CASSQDRDAYNEQFF.

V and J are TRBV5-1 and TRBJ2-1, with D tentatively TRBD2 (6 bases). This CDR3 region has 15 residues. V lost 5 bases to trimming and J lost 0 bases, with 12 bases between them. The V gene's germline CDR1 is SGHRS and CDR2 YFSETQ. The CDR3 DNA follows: TGCGCCAGCAGTTTCGGAGGGGACTCCTACAATGAGCAGTTCTTC. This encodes CASSFGGDSYNEQFF.

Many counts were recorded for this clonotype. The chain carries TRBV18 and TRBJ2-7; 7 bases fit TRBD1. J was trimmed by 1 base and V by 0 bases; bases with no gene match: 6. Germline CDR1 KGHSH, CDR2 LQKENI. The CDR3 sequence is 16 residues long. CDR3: CASSPPEAGGSYEQYF. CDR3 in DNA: TGTGCCAGCTCACCACCGGAAGCAGGGGGATCCTACGAGCAGTACTTC.

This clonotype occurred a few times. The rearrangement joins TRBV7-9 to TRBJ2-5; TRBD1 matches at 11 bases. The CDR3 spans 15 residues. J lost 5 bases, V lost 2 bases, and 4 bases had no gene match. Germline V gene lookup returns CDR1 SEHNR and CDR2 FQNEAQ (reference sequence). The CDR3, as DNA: TGTGCCAGCAGCTTATGGACAGGGGGCGGCGAGACCCAGTACTTC. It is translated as CASSLWTGGGETQYF.